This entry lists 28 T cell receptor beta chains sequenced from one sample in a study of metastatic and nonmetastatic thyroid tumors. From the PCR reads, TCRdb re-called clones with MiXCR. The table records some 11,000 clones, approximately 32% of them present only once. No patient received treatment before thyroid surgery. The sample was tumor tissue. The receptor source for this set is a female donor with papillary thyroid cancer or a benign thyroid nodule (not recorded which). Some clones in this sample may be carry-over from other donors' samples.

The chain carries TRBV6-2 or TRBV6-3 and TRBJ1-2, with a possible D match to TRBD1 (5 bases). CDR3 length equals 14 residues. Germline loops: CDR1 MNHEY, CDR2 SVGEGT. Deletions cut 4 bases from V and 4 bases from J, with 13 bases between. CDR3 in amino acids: CASSLPGPSYGYTF. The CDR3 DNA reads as TGTGCCAGCAGTTTACCAGGGCCCTCCTATGGCTACACCTTC.

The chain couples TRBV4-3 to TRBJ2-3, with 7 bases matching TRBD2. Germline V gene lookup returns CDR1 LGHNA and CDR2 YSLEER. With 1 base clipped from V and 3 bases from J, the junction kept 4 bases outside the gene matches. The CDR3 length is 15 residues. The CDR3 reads CASSQGREWTDTQYF. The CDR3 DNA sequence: TGCGCCAGCAGCCAAGGGCGGGAGTGGACAGATACGCAGTATTTT.

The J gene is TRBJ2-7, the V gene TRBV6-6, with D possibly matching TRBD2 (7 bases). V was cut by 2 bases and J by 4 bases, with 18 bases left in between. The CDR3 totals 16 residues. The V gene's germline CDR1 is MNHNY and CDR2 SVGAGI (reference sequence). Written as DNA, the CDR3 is TGTGCCAGCAGTTACCTCCCCCCGGGGGGCGGGTACGAGCAGTACTTC. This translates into CASSYLPPGGGYEQYF.

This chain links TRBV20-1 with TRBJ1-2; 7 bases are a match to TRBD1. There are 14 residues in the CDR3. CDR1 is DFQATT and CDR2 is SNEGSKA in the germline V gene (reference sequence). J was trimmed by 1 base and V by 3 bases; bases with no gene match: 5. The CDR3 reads CSASHRGSNYGYTF. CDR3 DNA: TGCAGTGCTAGCCACAGGGGAAGTAACTATGGCTACACCTTC.

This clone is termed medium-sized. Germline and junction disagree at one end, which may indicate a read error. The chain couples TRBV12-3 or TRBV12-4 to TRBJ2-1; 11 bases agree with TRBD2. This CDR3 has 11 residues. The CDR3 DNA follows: TGTGCCAACAGTCGTAGCGGGGGGGCGTTCTTC. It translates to CANSRSGGAFF.

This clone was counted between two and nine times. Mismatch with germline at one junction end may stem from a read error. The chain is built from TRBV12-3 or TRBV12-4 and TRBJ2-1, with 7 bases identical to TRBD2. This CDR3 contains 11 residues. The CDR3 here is CANSRSGRAFF. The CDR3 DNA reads TGTGCCAACAGTCGTAGCGGGCGTGCGTTCTTC.

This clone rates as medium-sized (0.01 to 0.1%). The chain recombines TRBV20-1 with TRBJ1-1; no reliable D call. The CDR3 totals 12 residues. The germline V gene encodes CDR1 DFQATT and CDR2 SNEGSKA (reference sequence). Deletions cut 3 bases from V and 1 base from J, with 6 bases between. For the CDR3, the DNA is TGCAGTGCTAGTTTTTGGAACACTGAAGCTTTCTTT. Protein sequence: CSASFWNTEAFF.

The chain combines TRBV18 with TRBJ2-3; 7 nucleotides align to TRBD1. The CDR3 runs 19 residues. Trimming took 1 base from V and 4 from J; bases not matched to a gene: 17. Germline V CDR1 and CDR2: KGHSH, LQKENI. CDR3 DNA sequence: TGTGCCAGCTCACCACGCCAGACAGGGATAAGAAAAGGGTCAGATACGCAGTATTTT. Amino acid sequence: CASSPRQTGIRKGSDTQYF.

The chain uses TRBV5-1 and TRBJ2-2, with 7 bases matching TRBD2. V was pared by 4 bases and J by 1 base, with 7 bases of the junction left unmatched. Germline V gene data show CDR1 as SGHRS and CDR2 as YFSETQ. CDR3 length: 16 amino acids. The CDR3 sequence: CASSPDASGNTGELFF. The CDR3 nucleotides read TGCGCCAGCAGCCCCGACGCTAGCGGGAACACCGGGGAGCTGTTTTTT.

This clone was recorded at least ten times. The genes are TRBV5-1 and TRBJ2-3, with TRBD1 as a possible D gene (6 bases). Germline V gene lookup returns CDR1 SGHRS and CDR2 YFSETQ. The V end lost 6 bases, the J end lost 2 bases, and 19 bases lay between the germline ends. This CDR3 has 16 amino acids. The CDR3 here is CASTSGTKVLTDTQYF. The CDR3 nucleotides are TGCGCCAGCACCTCCGGGACAAAAGTTCTCACAGATACGCAGTATTTT.

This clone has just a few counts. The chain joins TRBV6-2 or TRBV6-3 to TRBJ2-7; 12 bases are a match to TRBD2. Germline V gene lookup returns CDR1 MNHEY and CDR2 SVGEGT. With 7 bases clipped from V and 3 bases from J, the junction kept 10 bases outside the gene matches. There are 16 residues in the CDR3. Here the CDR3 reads CASTRPGLAGIYEQYF. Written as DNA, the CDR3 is TGTGCCAGCACTCGACCCGGACTAGCGGGGATCTACGAGCAGTACTTC.

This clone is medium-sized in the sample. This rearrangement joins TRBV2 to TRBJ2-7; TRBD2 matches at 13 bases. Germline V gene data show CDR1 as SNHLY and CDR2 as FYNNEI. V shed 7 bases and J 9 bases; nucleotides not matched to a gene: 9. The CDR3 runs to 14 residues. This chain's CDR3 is CASNGRTSGGTQYF. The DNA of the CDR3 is TGTGCCAGCAATGGGAGGACTAGCGGGGGAACGCAGTACTTC.

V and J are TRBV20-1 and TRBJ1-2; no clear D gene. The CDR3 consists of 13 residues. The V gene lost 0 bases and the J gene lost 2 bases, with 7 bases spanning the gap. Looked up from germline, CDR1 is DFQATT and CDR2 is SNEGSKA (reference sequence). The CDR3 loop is CSARDWQNYGYTF. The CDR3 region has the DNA TGCAGTGCTAGAGATTGGCAAAACTATGGCTACACCTTC.

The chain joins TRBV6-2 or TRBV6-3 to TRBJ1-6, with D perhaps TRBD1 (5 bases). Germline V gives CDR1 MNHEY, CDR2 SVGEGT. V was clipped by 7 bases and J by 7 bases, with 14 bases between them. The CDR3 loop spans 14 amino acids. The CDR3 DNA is TGTGCCAGCAAGGCCGGGACCTCAAATTCACCCCTCCACTTT. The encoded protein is CASKAGTSNSPLHF.

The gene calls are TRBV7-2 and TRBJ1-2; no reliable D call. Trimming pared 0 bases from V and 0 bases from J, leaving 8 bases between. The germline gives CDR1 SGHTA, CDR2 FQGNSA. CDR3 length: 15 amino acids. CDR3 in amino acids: CASSLAYTANYGYTF. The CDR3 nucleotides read TGTGCCAGCAGCTTAGCCTATACAGCTAACTATGGCTACACCTTC.

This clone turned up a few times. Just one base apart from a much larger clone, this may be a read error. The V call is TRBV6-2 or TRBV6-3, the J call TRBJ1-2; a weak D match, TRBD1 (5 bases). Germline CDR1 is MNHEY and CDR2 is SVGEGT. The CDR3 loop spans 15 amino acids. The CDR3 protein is CACSLTGRPNYGYNF. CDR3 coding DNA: TGTGCCTGCAGTCTGACGGGACGCCCGAACTATGGCTACAACTTC.

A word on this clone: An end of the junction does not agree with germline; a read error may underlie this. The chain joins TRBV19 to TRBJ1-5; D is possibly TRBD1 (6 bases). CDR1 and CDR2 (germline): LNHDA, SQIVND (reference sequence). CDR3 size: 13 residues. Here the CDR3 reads CASMGACNHPQHF. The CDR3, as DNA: TGTGCCAGCATGGGGGCATGCAATCATCCCCAGCATTTT.

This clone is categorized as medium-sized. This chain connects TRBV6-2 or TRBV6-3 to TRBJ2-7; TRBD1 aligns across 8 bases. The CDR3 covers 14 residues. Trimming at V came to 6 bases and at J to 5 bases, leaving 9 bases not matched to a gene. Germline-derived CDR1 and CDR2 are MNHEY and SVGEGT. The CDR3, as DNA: TGTGCCAGCAGGACGACTGACAGGGGCCACGAGCAGTACTTC. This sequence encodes CASRTTDRGHEQYF.

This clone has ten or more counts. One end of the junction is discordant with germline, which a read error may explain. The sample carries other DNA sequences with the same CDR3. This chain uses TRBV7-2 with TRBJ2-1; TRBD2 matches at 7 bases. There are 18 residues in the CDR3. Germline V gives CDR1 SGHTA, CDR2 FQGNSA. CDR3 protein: CASSLARGLAEIYNEQFF. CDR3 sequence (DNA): TGTGCCAGCAGCTTAGCGCGGGGTCTAGCGGAAATCTACAATGAGCAGTTTTTC.

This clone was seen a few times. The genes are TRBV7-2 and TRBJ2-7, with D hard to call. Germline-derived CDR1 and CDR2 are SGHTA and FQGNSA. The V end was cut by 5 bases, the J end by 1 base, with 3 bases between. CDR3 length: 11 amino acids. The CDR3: CASSASYEQYF. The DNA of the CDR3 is TGTGCCAGCAGCGCGTCCTACGAGCAGTACTTC. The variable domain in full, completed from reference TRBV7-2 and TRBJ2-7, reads GAGVSQSPSNKVTEKGKDVELRCDPISGHTALYWYRQSLGQGLEFLIYFQGNSAPDKSGLPSDRFSAERTGGSVSTLTIQRTQQEDSAVYLCASSASYEQYFGPGTRLTVT.

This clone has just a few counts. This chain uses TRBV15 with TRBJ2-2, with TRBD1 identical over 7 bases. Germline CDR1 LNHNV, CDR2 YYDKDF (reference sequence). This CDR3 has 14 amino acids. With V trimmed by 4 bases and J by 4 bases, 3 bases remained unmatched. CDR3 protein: CATSITGVTGELFF. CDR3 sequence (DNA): TGTGCCACCAGCATAACAGGGGTCACCGGGGAGCTGTTTTTT.

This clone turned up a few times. DNA for the CDR3: TGTGCCCCCGGTGTAGGGAGGGGGTACGAGCAGTACTTC. Its translation: CAPGVGRGYEQYF. The gene calls are TRBV19 and TRBJ2-7, with D possibly TRBD2 on 7 matching bases. CDR1 and CDR2 from the germline V gene are LNHDA and SQIVND (reference sequence). This CDR3 has 13 amino acids. V lost 11 bases, J lost 4 bases, and 18 bases lay in between. Full variable domain (remainder filled in from reference TRBV19 and TRBJ2-7): DGGITQSPKYLFRKEGQNVTLSCEQNLNHDAMYWYRQDPGQGLRLIYYSQIVNDFQKGDIAEGYSVSREKKESFPLTVTSAQKNPTAFYLCAPGVGRGYEQYFGPGTRLTVT.

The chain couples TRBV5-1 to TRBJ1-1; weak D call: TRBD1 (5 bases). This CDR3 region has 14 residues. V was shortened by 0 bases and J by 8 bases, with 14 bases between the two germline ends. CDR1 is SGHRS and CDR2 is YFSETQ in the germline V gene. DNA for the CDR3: TGCGCCAGCAGCTTGGGTGGGGACGGCCGAGAAGCTTTCTTT. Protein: CASSLGGDGREAFF.

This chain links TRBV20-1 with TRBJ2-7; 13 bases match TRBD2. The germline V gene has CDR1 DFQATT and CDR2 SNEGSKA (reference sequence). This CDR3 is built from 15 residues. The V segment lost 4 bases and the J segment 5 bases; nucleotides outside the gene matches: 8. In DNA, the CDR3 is TGCAGTGCTACCCTACTAGCGGGAGGGCCTGACGAGCAGTACTTC. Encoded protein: CSATLLAGGPDEQYF.

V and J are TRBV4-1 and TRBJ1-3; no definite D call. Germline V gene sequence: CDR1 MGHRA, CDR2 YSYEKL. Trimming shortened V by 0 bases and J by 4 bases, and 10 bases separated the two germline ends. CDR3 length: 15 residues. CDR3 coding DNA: TGCGCCAGCAGCCAAGATGTCCCCCCGGGAAACACCATATATTTT. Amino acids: CASSQDVPPGNTIYF.

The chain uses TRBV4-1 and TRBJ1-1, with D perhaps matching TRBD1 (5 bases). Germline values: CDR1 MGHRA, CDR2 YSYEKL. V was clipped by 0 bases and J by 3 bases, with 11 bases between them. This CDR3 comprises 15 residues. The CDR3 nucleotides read TGCGCCAGCAGCCAAGACAGGGCCCGGGACACTGAAGCTTTCTTT. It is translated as CASSQDRARDTEAFF.

The CDR3 DNA reads TGTGCCAGCAGATTAATAGGGGTTGATCAGCCCCAGCATTTT. Translated, it gives CASRLIGVDQPQHF. The chain is built from TRBV6-1 and TRBJ1-5, with a tentative D call TRBD1 (5 bases). Per germline, CDR1 MNHNS and CDR2 SASEGT. The CDR3 is 14 amino acids. With 6 bases removed from V and 5 bases from J, the gap between germline ends came to 14 bases.

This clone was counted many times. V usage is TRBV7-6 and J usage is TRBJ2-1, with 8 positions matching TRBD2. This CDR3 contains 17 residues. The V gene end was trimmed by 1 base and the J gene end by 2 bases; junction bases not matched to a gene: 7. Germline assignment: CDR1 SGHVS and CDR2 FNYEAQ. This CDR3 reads CASSLVFGGGPYNEQFF. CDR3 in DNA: TGTGCCAGCAGCTTAGTTTTCGGCGGGGGGCCCTACAATGAGCAGTTCTTC.